A single sample is the source of the 18 T cell receptor beta chains below, sequenced in a study of CD8 T cells in Susac syndrome. Reverse transcription of about 0.45 to 1 ug RNA was performed with random hexamers. TCRdb reprocessed the immunoSEQ multiplex PCR reads with MiXCR, giving one entry per CDR3 protein. The table lists about 400,000 distinct CDR3 sequences, more than 80% of them singletons. Sample: CD8+ T cells from PBMCs. The receptors were sampled from a human donor with multiple sclerosis.

This CDR3 reads CATGKETQYF. CDR3 DNA sequence: TGCGCCACCGGGAAAGAGACCCAGTACTTC. The chain is built from TRBV10-2 and TRBJ2-5, with D possibly matching TRBD2 (5 bases). Germline CDR1 is WSHSY and CDR2 is SAAADI. The V end lost 10 bases, the J end lost 3 bases, and 6 bases lay between the germline ends. The CDR3 covers 10 residues.

The rearrangement joins TRBV27 to TRBJ2-7, with D hard to call. The CDR3 runs to 14 residues. Trimming removed 4 bases at V and 3 bases at J, with 13 bases between. Germline V gene sequence: CDR1 MNHEY, CDR2 SMNVEV (reference sequence). CDR3 DNA: TGTGCCAGCAGTTCATACGGCGGTAACTACGAGCAGTACTTC. Its translation: CASSSYGGNYEQYF.

This chain links TRBV28 with TRBJ2-1, with 12 bases lining up with TRBD2. J lost 3 bases, V lost 5 bases, and 5 bases had no gene match. CDR3 size: 16 residues. CDR1 and CDR2 (germline): MDHEN, SYDVKM. The CDR3 is CASSASGRGLYNEQFF. The CDR3 DNA follows: TGTGCCAGCAGTGCTAGCGGGAGGGGACTCTACAATGAGCAGTTCTTC.

Of note for this clonotype: An end of the junction does not agree with germline; a read error may underlie this. The rearrangement joins TRBV27 to TRBJ2-7, with TRBD2 matching over 11 bases. The length of the CDR3 is 15 residues. The germline CDR1 and CDR2 sequences are MNHEY and SMNVEV (reference sequence). The CDR3 region has the DNA TGTGCCAGCAGTGTTACTAGCGGGGGCTCCTACGAGCAATACTTC. Translation gives CASSVTSGGSYEQYF.

The chain is built from TRBV6-5 and TRBJ1-4; TRBD1 matches 9 bases. The germline gives CDR1 MNHEY, CDR2 SVGAGI. J gave up 8 bases and V 4 bases, and 11 bases lay outside the gene matches. This CDR3 comprises 16 residues. CDR3 loop: CASSSPPGQGYEKLFF. DNA for the CDR3: TGTGCCAGCAGTTCCCCCCCGGGACAGGGTTACGAAAAACTGTTTTTT.

The chain recombines TRBV19 with TRBJ1-1; the D is unclear. Germline assignment: CDR1 LNHDA and CDR2 SQIVND (reference sequence). The V end lost 5 bases, the J end lost 7 bases, and 11 bases lay between the germline ends. CDR3 length equals 12 residues. The CDR3 coding sequence is TGTGCCAGTAGTGACTACATCAATGAAGCTTTCTTT. Translation: CASSDYINEAFF.

The chain couples TRBV20-1 to TRBJ1-5; D is possibly TRBD1 (5 bases). The germline gives CDR1 DFQATT, CDR2 SNEGSKA (reference sequence). The germline V and J ends were trimmed by 6 bases and 3 bases, with 12 bases remaining between them. This CDR3 has 13 residues. CDR3 residues: CSAKGPDNQPQHF. DNA of the CDR3: TGCAGTGCCAAGGGGCCCGACAATCAGCCCCAGCATTTT.

The chain employs TRBV15 and TRBJ2-5, with D perhaps matching TRBD1 or TRBD2 (5 bases each). Germline V CDR1 and CDR2: LNHNV, YYDKDF (reference sequence). Trimming removed 1 base at V and 5 bases at J, with 23 bases between. This CDR3 is 18 amino acids long. CDR3 DNA sequence: TGTGCCACCAGCAGAGTTCGAACCGGGACCGCACCCGCGGAGACCCAGTACTTC. It codes for CATSRVRTGTAPAETQYF.

The chain couples TRBV3-1 to TRBJ2-1; D ambiguous. Trimming shortened V by 4 bases and J by 9 bases, and 10 bases separated the two germline ends. This CDR3 comprises 12 residues. CDR1 LGHDT and CDR2 YNNKEL come from the germline V gene (reference sequence). CDR3: CASSLRWGEQFF. The CDR3 nucleotides are TGTGCCAGCAGCCTTAGATGGGGTGAGCAGTTCTTC.

The chain employs TRBV5-1 and TRBJ2-7, with a possible D match to TRBD1 (6 bases). V lost 4 bases and J 5 bases, leaving 16 bases between the germline ends. The CDR3 is made up of 14 amino acids. CDR1 and CDR2 (germline): SGHRS, YFSETQ. CDR3 DNA: TGCGCCAGCAGCCCATACCGGGCAGGGGACGAGCAGTACTTC. Protein product: CASSPYRAGDEQYF.

The chain carries TRBV4-1 and TRBJ2-7; 7 bases agree with TRBD1. Germline V gene data show CDR1 as MGHRA and CDR2 as YSYEKL. The CDR3 sequence is 15 residues long. V dropped 0 bases and J dropped 3; count of bases not matched to a gene: 5. Here the CDR3 DNA reads TGCGCCAGCAGCCAAGACCGCCAGGGGGTCTACGAGCAGTACTTC. It codes for CASSQDRQGVYEQYF.

The V call is TRBV27, the J call TRBJ2-3; D perhaps matches TRBD2 (5 bases). CDR3 length: 15 residues. V shed 8 bases and J shed 4 bases, with 19 bases lying between them. The V gene's germline CDR1 is MNHEY and CDR2 SMNVEV (reference sequence). CDR3 sequence reads: CASGPLSSSADTQYF. The CDR3 DNA reads TGTGCCAGCGGCCCCCTTTCAAGTAGCGCAGATACGCAGTATTTT.

This chain links TRBV5-1 with TRBJ2-7; 11 bases agree with TRBD1. CDR3 length: 15 amino acids. Trimming at V came to 3 bases and at J to 5 bases, leaving 7 bases not matched to a gene. The germline gives CDR1 SGHRS, CDR2 YFSETQ. DNA for the CDR3: TGCGCCAGCAGCTCTTGGACAGGGGGCGAACACGAGCAGTACTTC. It specifies CASSSWTGGEHEQYF.

This rearrangement joins TRBV5-1 to TRBJ2-7, with 10 bases fitting TRBD1. Germline V CDR1 and CDR2: SGHRS, YFSETQ. V trimming: 7 bases; J trimming: 3 bases; junction bases outside the gene matches: 7. This CDR3 has 14 amino acids. As DNA, the CDR3 is TGCGCCAGCGGGACAGGGGAAGGGCACTACGAGCAGTACTTC. This encodes CASGTGEGHYEQYF.

V usage is TRBV7-9 and J usage is TRBJ1-2; D perhaps matches TRBD1 (5 bases). The V gene lost 4 bases and the J gene lost 2 bases, with 11 bases spanning the gap. Germline V CDR1 and CDR2: SEHNR, FQNEAQ (reference sequence). The CDR3 is made up of 14 amino acids. CDR3 amino acids: CASSYQDRNYGYTF. Here the CDR3 DNA reads TGTGCCAGCAGCTACCAAGACAGAAACTATGGCTACACCTTC.

Only one count was recorded for this clonotype. The rearrangement links TRBV4-1 to TRBJ2-3; D tentatively fits TRBD1 or TRBD2 (5 bases each). The CDR3 has 15 residues. V lost 2 bases to trimming and J lost 2 bases, with 11 bases between them. The germline gives CDR1 MGHRA, CDR2 YSYEKL. The CDR3 sequence: CASSQRGAPTDTQYF. CDR3 DNA sequence: TGCGCCAGCAGCCAAAGGGGAGCGCCCACAGATACGCAGTATTTT.

V is TRBV15 and J is TRBJ2-1; no firm D call. CDR1 is LNHNV, CDR2 YYDKDF, per germline (reference sequence). V was shortened by 3 bases and J by 0 bases, with 6 bases between the two germline ends. The CDR3 has 14 residues. In DNA, the CDR3 is TGTGCCACCAGCAGCTTGAACTCCTACAATGAGCAGTTCTTC. Its translation is CATSSLNSYNEQFF. The complete variable domain, with remaining parts taken from reference TRBV15 and TRBJ2-1, reads DAMVIQNPRYQVTQFGKPVTLSCSQTLNHNVMYWYQQKSSQAPKLLFHYYDKDFNNEADTPDNFQSRRPNTSFCFLDIRSPGLGDTAMYLCATSSLNSYNEQFFGPGTRLTVL.

In this sample, this clonotype turned up once. The rearrangement uses TRBV4-1 and TRBJ2-3; possibly TRBD2 for D (5 bases). The V and J ends lost 3 bases and 4 bases respectively, with 17 bases between them. The germline CDR1 and CDR2 sequences are MGHRA and YSYEKL. The CDR3 length is 16 residues. For the CDR3, the DNA is TGCGCCAGCAGCCACGGAGGTTCCAAGTACGCAGATACGCAGTATTTT. Translation: CASSHGGSKYADTQYF.